Listed here are 32 T cell receptor beta chains from one sample, sequenced in a study of Graves' ophthalmopathy and Graves' hyperthyroidism. The authors amplified TCR beta CDR3 regions, and they did so from RNA transcripts for repertoire sequencing. Second-round multiplex PCR came after a first-round RT-PCR that employed HTBI primers. TCRdb passed the multiplex PCR reads through MiXCR, listing each CDR3 protein once. The sample carries around 1.1 million distinct CDR3 sequences, around a third recorded once. Source material: peripheral blood or thyroid tissue (not recorded which). These receptors came from an adult man with Graves' hyperthyroidism.

This clonotype showed up many times. The chain links TRBV5-5 to TRBJ2-7, with 9 bases that match TRBD2. CDR1 SGHKS and CDR2 YYEKEE come from the germline V gene (reference sequence). V lost 4 bases, J lost 7 bases, and 9 bases stayed unmatched. The CDR3 has 14 amino acids. The CDR3 here is CASSVIAGAREQYF. The CDR3 region has the DNA TGTGCCAGCAGCGTTATAGCGGGAGCCAGGGAGCAGTACTTC.

There are many counts of this clonotype. This rearrangement joins TRBV5-1 to TRBJ1-1; D is uncertain. Trimming removed 4 bases from V and 6 bases from J, with 13 bases in between. CDR3 length equals 13 residues. CDR1 is SGHRS and CDR2 is YFSETQ in the germline V gene. The CDR3 region is CASSPLAGSEAFF. DNA of the CDR3: TGCGCCAGCAGCCCCCTTGCCGGATCTGAAGCTTTCTTT.

The rearrangement uses TRBV10-3 and TRBJ2-5; D is undetermined. From germline, CDR1 is ENHRY and CDR2 SYGVKD. V lost 5 bases and J 0 bases, leaving 13 bases between the germline ends. The CDR3 runs 15 residues. The CDR3 region is CAISLRGSYQETQYF. The CDR3 region has the DNA TGTGCCATCAGTTTGAGAGGATCGTACCAAGAGACCCAGTACTTC.

This clonotype was counted ten times or more. The chain couples TRBV20-1 to TRBJ1-6; D might be TRBD1 (6 bases). The CDR3 is 15 residues long. V lost 0 bases and J lost 9, with 15 bases in between. Germline assignment: CDR1 DFQATT and CDR2 SNEGSKA (reference sequence). The CDR3 region is CSARDQQGFGSPLHF. The CDR3 DNA reads TGCAGTGCTAGAGATCAACAGGGTTTTGGTTCACCCCTCCACTTT.

At least ten counts were recorded for this clonotype. The rearrangement links TRBV7-2 to TRBJ1-2, with D uncertain. V gave up 3 bases and J gave up 8 bases, with 13 bases separating them. This CDR3 contains 13 residues. Germline V lookup: CDR1 SGHTA, CDR2 FQGNSA. Here the CDR3 reads CASSFEYLGGYTF. Here the CDR3 DNA reads TGTGCCAGCAGCTTTGAGTACCTTGGGGGCTACACCTTC.

This clonotype occurred many times. This rearrangement joins TRBV7-2 to TRBJ1-4; TRBD1 might be the D (5 bases). The V and J ends lost 1 base and 7 bases respectively, with 10 bases between them. Looked up from germline, CDR1 is SGHTA and CDR2 is FQGNSA. CDR3 length: 14 residues. The CDR3 loop reads CASSLEGRGEKLFF. DNA of the CDR3: TGTGCCAGCAGCTTAGAGGGGAGGGGTGAAAAACTGTTTTTT.

This clonotype was counted many times. This chain uses TRBV12-3 or TRBV12-4 with TRBJ1-6; D gene uncertain. This CDR3 is 13 amino acids long. V lost 7 bases and J 7 bases, leaving 11 bases between the germline ends. Here the CDR3 DNA reads TGTGCCAGCAACCTTAAAGGGAATTCACCCCTCCACTTT. This encodes CASNLKGNSPLHF.

V and J are TRBV19 and TRBJ2-2; tentative D call: TRBD1 (5 bases). Germline V lookup: CDR1 LNHDA, CDR2 SQIVND (reference sequence). Trimming removed 10 bases at V and 7 bases at J, with 22 bases between. This CDR3 comprises 15 residues. The chain's CDR3 is CATSRPSGLSGELFF. The CDR3 nucleotides read TGTGCCACCAGTAGACCCTCAGGGCTCAGCGGGGAGCTGTTTTTT.

At least ten counts were recorded for this clonotype. The chain joins TRBV20-1 to TRBJ1-1; D remains unclear. Germline values: CDR1 DFQATT, CDR2 SNEGSKA (reference sequence). CDR3 length: 13 residues. V dropped 0 bases and J dropped 6 bases, with 11 bases sitting between them. The CDR3 sequence: CSARDMGDAEAFF. The DNA for the CDR3 is TGCAGTGCTAGAGATATGGGAGACGCTGAAGCTTTCTTT.

This clonotype was counted ten times or more. The chain has TRBV20-1 and TRBJ1-1; TRBD1 is a possible D gene (6 bases). The germline gives CDR1 DFQATT, CDR2 SNEGSKA (reference sequence). V lost 3 bases and J 1 base, leaving 9 bases between the germline ends. CDR3 length: 13 amino acids. DNA for the CDR3: TGCAGTGCTAGTGACAGGAGGAACACTGAAGCTTTCTTT. Protein: CSASDRRNTEAFF.

This rearrangement joins TRBV25-1 to TRBJ2-2; D could derive from TRBD1 or TRBD2 (5 bases each). V lost 4 bases and J 5 bases, leaving 17 bases between the germline ends. The CDR3 totals 16 residues. Germline V lookup: CDR1 MGHDK, CDR2 SYGVNS. The CDR3 sequence is CASSVEGQVGTGELFF. The CDR3 DNA follows: TGTGCCAGCAGTGTTGAGGGGCAGGTCGGGACCGGGGAGCTGTTTTTT. Based on the CDR3 plus reference TRBV25-1 and TRBJ2-2, the full variable domain is EADIYQTPRYLVIGTGKKITLECSQTMGHDKMYWYQQDPGMELHLIHYSYGVNSTEKGDLSSESTVSRIRTEHFPLTLESARPSHTSQYLCASSVEGQVGTGELFFGEGSRLTVL.

The chain has TRBV7-6 and TRBJ2-7; the match to TRBD2 covers 7 bases. CDR3 length equals 16 residues. The germline V gene has CDR1 SGHVS and CDR2 FNYEAQ. With V trimmed by 1 base and J by 3 bases, 9 bases remained unmatched. CDR3 DNA sequence: TGTGCCAGCAGCTTAGTTAGTCGCGGGGGAGACTACGAGCAGTACTTC. This codes for CASSLVSRGGDYEQYF.

This clonotype was observed a single time. This chain uses TRBV10-3 with TRBJ1-2; unclear D gene. Between the trimmed V and J ends, which lost 3 bases and 7 bases, there was a span of 12 bases. The CDR3 is made up of 13 amino acids. Germline assignment: CDR1 ENHRY and CDR2 SYGVKD. CDR3 amino acids: CAISDEGFGGYTF. DNA of the CDR3: TGTGCCATCAGTGATGAGGGTTTTGGTGGCTACACCTTC.

This chain joins TRBV28 and TRBJ2-7; 10 nucleotides align to TRBD1. CDR1 and CDR2 (germline): MDHEN, SYDVKM. V shed 3 bases, J shed 1 base, and the junction held 6 bases outside the gene matches. The CDR3 covers 16 residues. The CDR3 DNA is TGTGCCAGCAGTTTGAGGGGACAGGGGATTTCCTACGAGCAGTACTTC. Protein sequence: CASSLRGQGISYEQYF.

The chain joins TRBV7-9 to TRBJ2-3; D perhaps matches TRBD2 (6 bases). V was pared by 1 base and J by 6 bases, with 11 bases between. CDR1 and CDR2 (germline): SEHNR, FQNEAQ (reference sequence). CDR3 length equals 14 residues. CDR3 bases: TGTGCCAGCAGCTTAGGGGCCGCGGGGGATACGCAGTATTTT. Protein product: CASSLGAAGDTQYF.

In its sample, this clonotype was seen once. This sequence may be a read error, since a much larger clone differs from it by one base. The genes are TRBV12-3 or TRBV12-4 and TRBJ2-5; D might be TRBD1 (5 bases). This CDR3 region has 12 residues. Between the trimmed V and J ends, which lost 8 bases and 7 bases, there was a span of 14 bases. CDR3 sequence (DNA): TGTGCCAGCCAGGGCCAGCAGGGGACCCAGTACTTC. This translates into CASQGQQGTQYF.

The CDR3 is CASISEGFIPYEQYF. The CDR3 nucleotides are TGTGCCAGCATTTCAGAAGGTTTTATCCCCTACGAGCAGTACTTC. The chain links TRBV6-5 to TRBJ2-7; D is ambiguous. The CDR3 covers 15 residues. The germline V gene has CDR1 MNHEY and CDR2 SVGAGI. The germline V and J ends were trimmed by 7 bases and 2 bases, with 18 bases remaining between them.

This clonotype occurred once. This clone may be a read error of a much larger clone one base away. V is TRBV9 and J is TRBJ1-2, with TRBD1 as a possible D gene (6 bases). Trimming shortened V by 2 bases and J by 3 bases, and 17 bases separated the two germline ends. CDR1 SGDLS and CDR2 YYNGEE come from the germline V gene. The CDR3 is made up of 16 amino acids. CDR3 in DNA: TGTGCCAGCAGCGTTCGAGCGGGGGCTCCGGACTATGGCTACACCTTC. Residues: CASSVRAGAPDYGYTF.

The rearrangement joins TRBV6-1 to TRBJ1-4, with 7 bases matching TRBD1. The CDR3 has 13 residues. V was pared by 6 bases and J by 6 bases, with 4 bases of the junction left unmatched. From germline, CDR1 is MNHNS and CDR2 SASEGT. CDR3 sequence reads: CASSGTVDEKLFF. As DNA, the CDR3 is TGTGCCAGCAGCGGGACAGTAGATGAAAAACTGTTTTTT.

For this clonotype: A much larger clone sits a single nucleotide away, making a read error possible. Since no conserved phenylalanine or tryptophan closes the CDR3, a read error is the likely cause. This sequence joins TRBV19 and TRBJ2-5; no reliable D call. Germline loops: CDR1 LNHDA, CDR2 SQIVND (reference sequence). This CDR3 is 14 amino acids long. V was trimmed by 1 base and J by 2 bases, leaving 8 bases between them. The CDR3 bases are TGTGCCAGTAGTATAGTGGCCGAACAAGAGACCCAGTACTCC. Translating gives CASSIVAEQETQYS.

This clonotype showed up many times. The chain uses TRBV4-3 and TRBJ1-4, with 7 bases identical to TRBD1. This CDR3 comprises 14 residues. V was pared by 4 bases and J by 7 bases, with 6 bases of the junction left unmatched. Germline-derived CDR1 and CDR2 are LGHNA and YSLEER. The CDR3 coding sequence is TGCGCCAGCAGCCTAAACGACAGGGCTGAAAAACTGTTTTTT. Translating gives CASSLNDRAEKLFF.

This clonotype was recorded many times. The chain joins TRBV12-3 or TRBV12-4 to TRBJ1-1; maybe TRBD1 (5 bases). CDR3 size: 14 residues. Trimming removed 2 bases from V and 1 base from J, with 8 bases in between. CDR3 protein: CASSLTRGNTEAFF. As DNA, the CDR3 is TGTGCCAGCAGTTTAACTAGGGGGAACACTGAAGCTTTCTTT.

This clonotype was seen a handful of times. V usage is TRBV20-1 and J usage is TRBJ1-5; TRBD1 matches 8 bases. This CDR3 spans 15 amino acids. Germline CDR1 is DFQATT and CDR2 is SNEGSKA (reference sequence). Trimming took 0 bases from V and 4 from J; bases not matched to a gene: 5. CDR3 in DNA: TGCAGTGCTAGAGAGGCAGGGGGCGCAAATCAGCCCCAGCATTTT. This sequence encodes CSAREAGGANQPQHF.

Of note for this clonotype: The junction differs from germline at one of its ends, possibly a read error. This chain joins TRBV6-6 and TRBJ1-1; D remains ambiguous. This CDR3 is built from 15 residues. Germline assignment: CDR1 MNHNY and CDR2 SVGAGI (reference sequence). CDR3 residues: CASGRNDRLNTEASF. As DNA, the CDR3 is TGTGCCAGCGGGAGGAATGACCGATTGAACACTGAAGCTTCCTTT.

The J gene is TRBJ2-5, the V gene TRBV10-3, with 8 bases identical to TRBD1. Germline lookup yields CDR1 ENHRY and CDR2 SYGVKD. The CDR3 has 14 amino acids. V shed 10 bases, J shed 5 bases, and the junction held 12 bases outside the gene matches. The CDR3 loop reads CASNPRGREETQYF. The CDR3 coding sequence is TGTGCCAGCAATCCCAGGGGGCGCGAGGAGACCCAGTACTTC.

The J gene is TRBJ2-7, the V gene TRBV20-1, with TRBD2 identical over 11 bases. The CDR3 totals 14 residues. Germline V gives CDR1 DFQATT, CDR2 SNEGSKA (reference sequence). Losses at the gene ends were 6 bases for V and 0 bases for J; bases not matched to a gene: 4. The CDR3 spells CSATTSGDSYEQYF. CDR3 in DNA: TGCAGTGCCACGACTAGCGGGGACTCCTACGAGCAGTACTTC.

There are many counts of this clonotype. This chain links TRBV20-1 with TRBJ2-2; D gene ambiguous. Germline V gene data show CDR1 as DFQATT and CDR2 as SNEGSKA (reference sequence). The CDR3 sequence is 12 residues long. The ends were cut back, 6 bases at V and 6 bases at J, with 11 bases in the middle. CDR3 nucleotides: TGCAGTGCAGACGGTGCTTCCGGGGAGCTGTTTTTT. As protein: CSADGASGELFF.

Regarding this clonotype: Since a much larger clone is just one base distant, this may be a read error. No conserved phenylalanine or tryptophan ends this CDR3, so it is likely a read error. The chain joins TRBV9 to TRBJ1-4, with D possibly matching TRBD1 (5 bases). Trimming shortened V by 4 bases and J by 5 bases, and 15 bases separated the two germline ends. The CDR3 is made up of 15 amino acids. In germline, CDR1 is SGDLS, CDR2 YYNGEE. CDR3 in DNA: TGTGCCAGCAGCCCCCAGGGTAGCACAAATGAAAAACTGTTTCTT. This codes for CASSPQGSTNEKLFL.

This chain links TRBV10-3 with TRBJ2-7; 9 bases line up with TRBD2. V dropped 2 bases and J dropped 5; count of bases not matched to a gene: 4. The germline V gene encodes CDR1 ENHRY and CDR2 SYGVKD. The CDR3 length is 14 residues. This chain's CDR3 is CAISEGSGRDEQYF. The CDR3 coding sequence is TGTGCCATCAGTGAGGGTAGCGGGAGAGACGAGCAGTACTTC.

Many counts were recorded for this clonotype. The gene calls are TRBV7-2 and TRBJ1-2; D unresolved. Looked up from germline, CDR1 is SGHTA and CDR2 is FQGNSA. Trimming took off 1 base at V and 8 bases at J, with 11 bases between the two ends. The CDR3 totals 13 residues. In DNA form, the CDR3 reads TGTGCCAGCAGCTTAGGACCCCCCCAGGGCTACACCTTC. It encodes CASSLGPPQGYTF.

This chain links TRBV7-2 with TRBJ1-6, with D possibly matching TRBD1 (5 bases). The CDR3 has 13 residues. V lost 8 bases and J lost 8, with 13 bases in between. Germline assignment: CDR1 SGHTA and CDR2 FQGNSA. As DNA, the CDR3 is TGTGCCAGCGGCCCCCGACAGTATTCACCCCTCCACTTT. Encoded protein: CASGPRQYSPLHF.

This chain links TRBV6-5 with TRBJ1-2; 7 bases line up with TRBD1. The germline gives CDR1 MNHEY, CDR2 SVGAGI. The CDR3 contains 11 residues. V lost 11 bases, J lost 8 bases, and 8 bases stayed unmatched. The CDR3 DNA reads TGTGCCGTAGAGGGGGCTTGGGGCTACACCTTC. As protein: CAVEGAWGYTF.